These 30 T cell receptor beta chains originate from one sample sequenced in a study of T cell repertoires in cytomegalovirus infection. TCRdb called the reads again in MiXCR, with one record for every CDR3 protein. The table shows 150,000 to 200,000 distinct CDR3 sequences, with roughly 9.8% occurring only once. The material sequenced was PBMCs. The receptor source for this set is a human donor in good health (CMV status not recorded). Some clones in this sample may be carry-over from other donors' samples.

The gene calls are TRBV14 and TRBJ1-2; a weak D match, TRBD1 (5 bases). Germline loops: CDR1 SGHDN, CDR2 FVKESK. V was trimmed by 0 bases and J by 5 bases, leaving 7 bases between them. This CDR3 is built from 13 residues. DNA for the CDR3: TGTGCCAGCAGCCAAGATGGGGGATATGGCTACACCTTC. Its translation: CASSQDGGYGYTF.

This chain joins TRBV11-2 and TRBJ1-4, with no clear D. Germline CDR1 is SGHAT and CDR2 is FQNNGV. The length of the CDR3 is 15 residues. The ends were cut back, 2 bases at V and 0 bases at J, with 7 bases in the middle. The CDR3 sequence is CASSLTRATNEKLFF. DNA of the CDR3: TGTGCCAGCAGCTTAACGAGAGCAACTAATGAAAAACTGTTTTTT.

Worth noting for this clonotype: Possible read error: a much larger clone is one base away. The chain links TRBV2 to TRBJ1-2; D possibly corresponds to TRBD1 (5 bases). CDR1 is SNHLY, CDR2 FYNNEI, per germline. The CDR3 totals 14 residues. In nucleotides, the CDR3 is TGTACCAGCAGTGAAGCTCAAGGGGTAGGAGGCTACACCTTC. Amino acids: CTSSEAQGVGGYTF. Full variable domain (rest looked up from reference TRBV2 and TRBJ1-2): EPEVTQTPSHQVTQMGQEVILRCVPISNHLYFYWYRQILGQKVEFLVSFYNNEISEKSEIFDDQFSVERPDGSNFTLKIRSTKLEDSAMYFCTSSEAQGVGGYTFGSGTRLTVV.

This clonotype was picked up a small number of times. V and J are TRBV5-1 and TRBJ1-3; no firm D call. Trimming took off 0 bases at V and 2 bases at J, with 6 bases between the two ends. CDR1 and CDR2 from the germline V gene are SGHRS and YFSETQ. This CDR3 has 14 amino acids. CDR3 DNA: TGCGCCAGCAGCTTGGGGAACGCTGGAAACACCATATATTTT. Translation: CASSLGNAGNTIYF.

This clonotype was seen more than once but under ten times. The genes are TRBV30 and TRBJ2-3; 10 bases agree with TRBD2. This CDR3 comprises 16 residues. Looked up from germline, CDR1 is GTSNPN and CDR2 is SVGIG (reference sequence). V dropped 7 bases and J dropped 4; count of bases not matched to a gene: 14. The CDR3 is CASPGVEAGGADTQYF. The CDR3 DNA follows: TGTGCCTCACCCGGCGTGGAAGCGGGAGGGGCAGATACGCAGTATTTT. The full variable domain, completed using reference TRBV30 and TRBJ2-3, is SQTIHQWPATLVQPVGSPLSLECTVEGTSNPNLYWYRQAAGRGLQLLFYSVGIGQISSEVPQNLSASRPQDRQFILSSKKLLLSDSGFYLCASPGVEAGGADTQYFGPGTRLTVL.

Ten or more counts support this clonotype. V and J are TRBV7-8 and TRBJ2-3; 9 bases agree with TRBD2. The germline CDR1 and CDR2 sequences are SGHVS and FQNEAQ. The length of the CDR3 is 16 residues. The V gene end was trimmed by 5 bases and the J gene end by 3 bases; junction bases not matched to a gene: 9. The CDR3, as DNA: TGTGCCAGCAGCATCAATAGCGGGAGTGGTACAGATACGCAGTATTTT. It yields the protein CASSINSGSGTDTQYF. Filled out from reference TRBV7-8 and TRBJ2-3, the complete variable domain reads GAGVSQSPRYKVAKRGQDVALRCDPISGHVSLFWYQQALGQGPEFLTYFQNEAQLDKSGLPSDRFFAERPEGSVSTLKIQRTQQEDSAVYLCASSINSGSGTDTQYFGPGTRLTVL.

The chain joins TRBV11-1 to TRBJ2-1; TRBD2 might be the D (5 bases). The V end was cut by 0 bases, the J end by 9 bases, with 15 bases between. Germline assignment: CDR1 SGHAT and CDR2 FQDESV (reference sequence). The CDR3 runs 15 residues. CDR3 in amino acids: CASSLASPGDGEQFF. For the CDR3, the DNA is TGTGCCAGCAGCTTAGCCAGCCCCGGGGATGGTGAGCAGTTCTTC.

This clonotype has a count of ten or more. The V and J genes are TRBV7-2 and TRBJ2-5, with D hard to call. The CDR3 is 13 amino acids. V was pared by 5 bases and J by 4 bases, with 11 bases between. Germline V CDR1 and CDR2: SGHTA, FQGNSA. The CDR3 protein is CASSPEVRETQYF. In nucleotides, the CDR3 is TGTGCCAGCAGCCCCGAGGTGAGAGAGACCCAGTACTTC.

This clonotype was counted between two and nine times. The chain recombines TRBV2 with TRBJ1-5; a possible D gene is TRBD1 (5 bases). V shed 4 bases and J shed 3 bases, with 10 bases lying between them. Looked up from germline, CDR1 is SNHLY and CDR2 is FYNNEI. This CDR3 has 14 residues. The CDR3 sequence is CASSGQQNNQPQHF. For the CDR3, the DNA is TGTGCCAGCAGTGGACAGCAAAACAATCAGCCCCAGCATTTT.

This clonotype was detected ten times or more. The chain joins TRBV7-2 to TRBJ2-3; weak D call: TRBD1 (5 bases). V gave up 8 bases and J gave up 2 bases, with 17 bases separating them. Germline V lookup: CDR1 SGHTA, CDR2 FQGNSA. The CDR3 loop spans 15 amino acids. Here the CDR3 reads CASGRKQEPTDTQYF. The CDR3 bases are TGTGCCAGCGGAAGAAAACAGGAACCCACAGATACGCAGTATTTT.

This clonotype was seen at least ten times. This chain uses TRBV6-1 with TRBJ1-1; no clear D. CDR3 length: 14 residues. Per the germline V gene, CDR1 is MNHNS and CDR2 is SASEGT. Trimming took 1 base from V and 1 from J, leaving 7 bases between them. DNA for the CDR3: TGTGCCAGCAGTGAAGGGTTAGAGAACACTGAAGCTTTCTTT. Translating it yields CASSEGLENTEAFF.

The chain links TRBV28 to TRBJ2-7; either TRBD1 or TRBD2 may fit D (6 bases each). The germline CDR1 and CDR2 sequences are MDHEN and SYDVKM. V lost 5 bases and J 4 bases, leaving 18 bases between the germline ends. CDR3 length: 15 amino acids. CDR3 coding DNA: TGTGCCAGCAGTCCCCTGGGGGGCGGCTTTTACGAGCAGTACTTC. Translation gives CASSPLGGGFYEQYF.

The V call is TRBV24-1, the J call TRBJ2-2, with 11 bases aligning to TRBD2. The CDR3 consists of 17 residues. Germline CDR1 is KGHDR and CDR2 is SFDVKD. After removal of 4 bases from V and 3 bases from J, the junction contained 6 bases not matched to a gene. The CDR3 coding sequence is TGTGCCACCAGTGACCAACTAGCGGGAGTAGACACCGGGGAGCTGTTTTTT. It encodes CATSDQLAGVDTGELFF.

This clonotype was detected a few times. The gene calls are TRBV7-9 and TRBJ2-6; D gene unclear. CDR1 and CDR2 (germline): SEHNR, FQNEAQ (reference sequence). The V end was cut by 2 bases, the J end by 1 base, with 6 bases between. This CDR3 comprises 15 residues. The CDR3 loop reads CASSLYGSGANVLTF. Here the CDR3 DNA reads TGTGCCAGCAGCTTATATGGTTCTGGGGCCAACGTCCTGACTTTC.

This clonotype was detected ten times or more. The rearrangement uses TRBV6-6 and TRBJ1-1; no reliable D call. CDR1 and CDR2 from the germline V gene are MNHNY and SVGAGI (reference sequence). The germline V and J ends were trimmed by 7 bases and 7 bases, with 10 bases remaining between them. The CDR3 extends over 11 amino acids. The CDR3 sequence: CASNAQLEAFF. The CDR3, as DNA: TGTGCCAGCAATGCACAGCTTGAAGCTTTCTTT.

Many counts were recorded for this clonotype. J is TRBJ2-5 and V is TRBV7-8; D may be TRBD2 (6 bases). The CDR3 length is 15 residues. The V end lost 4 bases, the J end lost 7 bases, and 19 bases lay between the germline ends. The V gene's germline CDR1 is SGHVS and CDR2 FQNEAQ. CDR3 sequence: CASSSAEGPGATQYF. The CDR3 coding sequence is TGTGCCAGCAGCTCCGCCGAGGGCCCGGGAGCGACCCAGTACTTC.

This clonotype was seen many times. J is TRBJ2-7 and V is TRBV11-2, with D unclear. The CDR3 consists of 14 residues. The germline CDR1 and CDR2 sequences are SGHAT and FQNNGV. Trimming cost V 5 bases and J 4 bases, with 15 bases left between them. This CDR3 is CASSPPPSSYEQYF. The DNA for the CDR3 is TGTGCCAGCAGCCCCCCCCCAAGTTCGTACGAGCAGTACTTC.

This clonotype was picked up many times. The V and J genes are TRBV6-1 and TRBJ2-2; 10 bases match TRBD2. The V gene end was trimmed by 3 bases and the J gene end by 6 bases; junction bases not matched to a gene: 7. The CDR3 sequence is 16 residues long. Germline lookup yields CDR1 MNHNS and CDR2 SASEGT. CDR3 coding DNA: TGTGCCAGCAGTGAGCGACTAGCGGGCACTCCCGGGGAGCTGTTTTTT. Its translation is CASSERLAGTPGELFF.

This clonotype occurred many times. The V call is TRBV25-1, the J call TRBJ2-1; D unresolved. The germline V and J ends were trimmed by 7 bases and 6 bases, with 13 bases remaining between them. The germline gives CDR1 MGHDK, CDR2 SYGVNS. The CDR3 is 13 amino acids. The CDR3 DNA is TGTGCCAGCACCAAGGCAGGCGTCAATGAGCAGTTCTTC. Translating gives CASTKAGVNEQFF. The whole variable domain, filled in from reference TRBV25-1 and TRBJ2-1, reads EADIYQTPRYLVIGTGKKITLECSQTMGHDKMYWYQQDPGMELHLIHYSYGVNSTEKGDLSSESTVSRIRTEHFPLTLESARPSHTSQYLCASTKAGVNEQFFGPGTRLTVL.

The rearrangement joins TRBV20-1 to TRBJ1-4; weak D call: TRBD1 (6 bases). Germline CDR1 reads DFQATT; CDR2 reads SNEGSKA (reference sequence). V was shortened by 3 bases and J by 8 bases, with 10 bases between the two germline ends. CDR3 length: 12 residues. Here the CDR3 reads CSASWGAEKLFF. CDR3 DNA: TGCAGTGCTAGCTGGGGGGCGGAAAAACTGTTTTTT.

This clonotype was seen a handful of times. The chain uses TRBV20-1 and TRBJ2-5; TRBD1 might be the D (5 bases). Germline assignment: CDR1 DFQATT and CDR2 SNEGSKA (reference sequence). Trimming pared 0 bases from V and 7 bases from J, leaving 18 bases between. The CDR3 is 15 amino acids. The DNA of the CDR3 is TGCAGTGCTAGAGATCAAACGAAAGGGGTTGGGACCCAGTACTTC. Translation gives CSARDQTKGVGTQYF.

The chain employs TRBV28 and TRBJ1-2, with unresolved D. The CDR3 is made up of 13 amino acids. V was trimmed by 1 base and J by 7 bases, leaving 10 bases between them. The germline gives CDR1 MDHEN, CDR2 SYDVKM. The CDR3 loop reads CASSLSGTGGYTF. CDR3 coding DNA: TGTGCCAGCAGTTTATCGGGTACTGGTGGCTACACCTTC.

This clonotype was seen a handful of times. The CDR3 reads CSARDTSALYGYTF. CDR3 nucleotides: TGCAGTGCTAGAGATACTTCTGCCCTCTATGGCTACACCTTC. The chain joins TRBV20-1 to TRBJ1-2; D call uncertain. The ends were cut back, 0 bases at V and 4 bases at J, with 12 bases in the middle. The CDR3 loop spans 14 amino acids. Germline V gene lookup returns CDR1 DFQATT and CDR2 SNEGSKA (reference sequence).

This clonotype was seen a few times. V is TRBV24-1 and J is TRBJ1-2, with D uncertain. This CDR3 is 13 amino acids long. Germline V gives CDR1 KGHDR, CDR2 SFDVKD. V lost 3 bases to trimming and J lost 5 bases, with 9 bases between them. The CDR3 sequence is CATSDHFVYGYTF. The CDR3 coding sequence is TGTGCCACCAGTGATCACTTCGTGTATGGCTACACCTTC.

The chain combines TRBV5-1 with TRBJ2-1, with 14 bases identical to TRBD2. Germline lookup yields CDR1 SGHRS and CDR2 YFSETQ. This CDR3 has 15 residues. V was clipped by 4 bases and J by 10 bases; unmatched bases: 7. The CDR3 reads CASSPGLAGVYEQFF. The CDR3 DNA sequence: TGCGCCAGCAGCCCGGGACTAGCGGGAGTGTACGAGCAGTTCTTC.

This sequence joins TRBV20-1 and TRBJ1-6, with 10 bases that match TRBD1. With 1 base clipped from V and 5 bases from J, the junction kept 2 bases outside the gene matches. This CDR3 spans 15 amino acids. CDR1 is DFQATT, CDR2 SNEGSKA, per germline (reference sequence). The CDR3 coding sequence is TGCAGTGCTAGAGCCGGGACAGGGGATAATTCACCCCTCCACTTT. Encoded protein: CSARAGTGDNSPLHF.

The chain is built from TRBV28 and TRBJ1-1, with TRBD1 as a possible D gene (6 bases). The CDR3 totals 12 residues. Germline CDR1 MDHEN, CDR2 SYDVKM. Trimming took 3 bases from V and 10 from J, leaving 12 bases between them. The DNA of the CDR3 is TGTGCCAGCAGTTTTCGGGGGCTGGGAGCTTTCTTT. The encoded protein is CASSFRGLGAFF. The complete variable domain, with remaining parts taken from reference TRBV28 and TRBJ1-1, reads DVKVTQSSRYLVKRTGEKVFLECVQDMDHENMFWYRQDPGLGLRLIYFSYDVKMKEKGDIPEGYSVSREKKERFSLILESASTNQTSMYLCASSFRGLGAFFGQGTRLTVV.

This clonotype was found many times. This sequence joins TRBV7-9 and TRBJ1-1, with TRBD1 identical over 7 bases. Germline lookup yields CDR1 SEHNR and CDR2 FQNEAQ (reference sequence). The length of the CDR3 is 15 residues. V lost 4 bases and J lost 0; bases outside the gene matches: 5. CDR3 nucleotides: TGTGCCAGCAGCTCTTGGGACAGTTTGAACACTGAAGCTTTCTTT. As protein: CASSSWDSLNTEAFF.

This clonotype appeared a few times. The J gene is TRBJ1-4, the V gene TRBV5-4; no reliable D call. The germline V and J ends were trimmed by 4 bases and 2 bases, with 9 bases remaining between them. CDR1 and CDR2 (germline): SGHNT, YYREEE (reference sequence). The CDR3 is made up of 14 amino acids. CDR3 bases: TGTGCCAGCAGCACCTATAACACTAATGAAAAACTGTTTTTT. Translation gives CASSTYNTNEKLFF.

This clonotype was counted at least ten times. The chain links TRBV19 to TRBJ1-6, with TRBD1 as a possible D gene (6 bases). CDR1 is LNHDA and CDR2 is SQIVND in the germline V gene (reference sequence). This CDR3 region has 14 residues. The V gene lost 3 bases and the J gene lost 7 bases, with 10 bases spanning the gap. The CDR3 coding sequence is TGTGCCAGTAGTATCGGGACATCAAATTCACCCCTCCACTTT. Residues: CASSIGTSNSPLHF.